The T cell receptor beta chain under discussion was sequenced for a study of shared clonotypes between healthy human individuals. Study as a whole: For every donor, three CD4 naive, three CD4 memory, two CD8 naive and one CD8 memory plates were used. Findings and caveats of the study: Tissue TCR repertoires likely differ from these blood-only repertoires. A handful of donors held around 5% of naive CD4 clonotypes in common.

To note about this clone: The antigen remains undetermined.

With 2 bases clipped from V and 5 bases from J, the junction kept 4 bases outside the gene matches. Germline CDR1 SGHRS, CDR2 YFSETQ. The CDR3 runs to 14 residues. The DNA input per sorted-subset replicate PCR was about 220 ng, corresponding to some 27,000 T cell genomes. TCRdb keeps only in-frame clones here, not all; method: immunoSEQ multiplex PCR. The repertoire holds 2 million to 2.5 million clones, with less than 95% as singletons. The sample consisted of naive CD4+ T cells from PBMCs. Subset reported: CD45RA+ positively selected. The receptor's source is a man aged 18 to 29 in good health. Some clones in this sample may be carry-over from other donors' samples. The chain recombines TRBV5-1 with TRBJ2-7; 10 bases align to TRBD1. CDR3 sequence: CASSFPTGGNEQYF. The CDR3 nucleotides are TGCGCCAGCAGCTTTCCGACAGGGGGCAACGAGCAGTACTTC.